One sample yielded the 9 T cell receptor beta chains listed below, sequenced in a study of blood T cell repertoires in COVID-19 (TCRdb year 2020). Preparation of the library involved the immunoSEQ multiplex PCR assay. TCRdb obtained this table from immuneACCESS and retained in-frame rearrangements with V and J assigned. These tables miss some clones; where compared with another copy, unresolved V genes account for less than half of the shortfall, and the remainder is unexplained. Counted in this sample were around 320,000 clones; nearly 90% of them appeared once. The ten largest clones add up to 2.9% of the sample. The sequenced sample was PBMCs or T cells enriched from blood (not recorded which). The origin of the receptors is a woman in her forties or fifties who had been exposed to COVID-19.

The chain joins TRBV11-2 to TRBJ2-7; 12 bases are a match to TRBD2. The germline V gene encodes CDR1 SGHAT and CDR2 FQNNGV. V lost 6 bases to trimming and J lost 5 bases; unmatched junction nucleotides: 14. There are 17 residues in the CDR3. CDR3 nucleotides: TGTGCCAGCAGTCAACCGGGACTAGCGGGCCGTAGCCACGAGCAGTACTTC. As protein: CASSQPGLAGRSHEQYF.

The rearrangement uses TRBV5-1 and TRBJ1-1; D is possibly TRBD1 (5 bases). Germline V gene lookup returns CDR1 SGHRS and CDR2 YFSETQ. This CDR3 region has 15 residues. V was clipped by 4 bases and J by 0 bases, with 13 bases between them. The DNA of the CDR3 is TGCGCCAGCAGCCCGACGGGGGATATGAACACTGAAGCTTTCTTT. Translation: CASSPTGDMNTEAFF.

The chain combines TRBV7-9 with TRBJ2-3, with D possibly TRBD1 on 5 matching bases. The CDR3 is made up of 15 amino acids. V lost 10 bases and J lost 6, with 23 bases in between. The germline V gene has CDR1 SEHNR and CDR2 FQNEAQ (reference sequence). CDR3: CATVADSLLSDTQYF. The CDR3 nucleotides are TGTGCCACCGTAGCTGACAGCTTACTTTCTGATACGCAGTATTTT.

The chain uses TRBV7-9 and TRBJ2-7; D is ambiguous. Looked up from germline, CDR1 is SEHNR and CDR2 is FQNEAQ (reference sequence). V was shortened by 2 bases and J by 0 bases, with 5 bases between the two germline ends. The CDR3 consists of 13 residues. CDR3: CASSLPSSYEQYF. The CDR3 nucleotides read TGTGCCAGCAGCTTACCGAGCTCCTACGAGCAGTACTTC. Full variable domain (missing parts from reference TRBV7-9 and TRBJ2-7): DTGVSQNPRHKITKRGQNVTFRCDPISEHNRLYWYRQTLGQGPEFLTYFQNEAQLEKSRLLSDRFSAERPKGSFSTLEIQRTEQGDSAMYLCASSLPSSYEQYFGPGTRLTVT.

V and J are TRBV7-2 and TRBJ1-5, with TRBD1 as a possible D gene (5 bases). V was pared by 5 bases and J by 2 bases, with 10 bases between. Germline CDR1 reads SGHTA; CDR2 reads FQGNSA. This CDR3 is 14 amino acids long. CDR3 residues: CASSTGIGNQPQHF. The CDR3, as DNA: TGTGCCAGCAGCACAGGTATCGGCAATCAGCCCCAGCATTTT.

CDR3 sequence (DNA): TGTGCCAGTAGGCAACCGGGACAGGGAGATGGCTACACCTTC. As protein: CASRQPGQGDGYTF. V and J are TRBV19 and TRBJ1-2; 9 bases map to TRBD1. With 6 bases clipped from V and 6 bases from J, the junction kept 8 bases outside the gene matches. The CDR3 is 14 amino acids. Germline lookup yields CDR1 LNHDA and CDR2 SQIVND (reference sequence).

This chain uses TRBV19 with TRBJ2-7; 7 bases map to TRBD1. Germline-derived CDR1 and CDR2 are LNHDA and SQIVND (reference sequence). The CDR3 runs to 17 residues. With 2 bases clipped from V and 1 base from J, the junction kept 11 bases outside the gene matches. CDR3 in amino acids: CASSISGPGQMSYEQYF. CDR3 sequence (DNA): TGTGCCAGTAGTATATCCGGACCGGGACAGATGTCCTACGAGCAGTACTTC. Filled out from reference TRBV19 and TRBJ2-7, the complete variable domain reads DGGITQSPKYLFRKEGQNVTLSCEQNLNHDAMYWYRQDPGQGLRLIYYSQIVNDFQKGDIAEGYSVSREKKESFPLTVTSAQKNPTAFYLCASSISGPGQMSYEQYFGPGTRLTVT.

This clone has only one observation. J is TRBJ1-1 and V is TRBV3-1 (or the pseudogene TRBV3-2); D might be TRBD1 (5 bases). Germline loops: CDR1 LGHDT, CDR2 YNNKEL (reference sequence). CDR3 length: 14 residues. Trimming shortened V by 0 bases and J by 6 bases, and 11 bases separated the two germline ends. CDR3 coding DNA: TGTGCCAGCAGCCAAGAGGTGGGGCGATCTGAAGCTTTCTTT. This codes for CASSQEVGRSEAFF.

The CDR3 DNA follows: TGTGCCAGCGGAAAAAGTGGGGGCGACTACGAGCAGTACTTC. It encodes CASGKSGGDYEQYF. The chain combines TRBV6-6 with TRBJ2-7; possibly TRBD1 for D (6 bases). Per the germline V gene, CDR1 is MNHNY and CDR2 is SVGAGI (reference sequence). Trimming cost V 8 bases and J 3 bases, with 17 bases left between them. The CDR3 totals 14 residues.